The clone carrying this T cell receptor beta chain came up once. One end of the junction is discordant with germline, which a read error may explain. The germline V gene encodes CDR1 MDHEN and CDR2 SYDVKM. This CDR3 comprises 14 residues. This entry is derived from a study of cytomegalovirus exposure and HLA in healthy donors. Researchers ran the PCR with 60 Vbeta and 13 Jbeta primers. Method: immunoSEQ multiplex PCR; TCRdb's copy keeps in-frame clones and lacks some. The sample carries around 190,000 clones, 79% recorded once. V is TRBV28 and J is TRBJ1-5; D unclear. The receptor was derived from a woman younger than 30 in good health and CMV-seronegative. Sequences were obtained from PBMCs. The CDR3 here is CASSLTGSGQPQHF. DNA for the CDR3: TGCGCCAGCAGTTTAACGGGGTCGGGTCAGCCCCAGCATTTT.